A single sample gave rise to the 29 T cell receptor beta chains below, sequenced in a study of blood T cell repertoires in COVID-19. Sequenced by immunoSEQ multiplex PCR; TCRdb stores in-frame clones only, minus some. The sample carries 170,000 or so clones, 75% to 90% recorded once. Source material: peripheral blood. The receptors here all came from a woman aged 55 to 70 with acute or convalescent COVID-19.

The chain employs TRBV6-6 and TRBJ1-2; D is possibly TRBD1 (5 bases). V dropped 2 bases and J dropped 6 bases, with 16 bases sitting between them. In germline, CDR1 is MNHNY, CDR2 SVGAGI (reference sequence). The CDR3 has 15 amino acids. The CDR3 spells CASSYLTDRSNGYTF. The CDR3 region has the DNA TGTGCCAGCAGTTACCTAACCGACAGATCGAATGGCTACACCTTC.

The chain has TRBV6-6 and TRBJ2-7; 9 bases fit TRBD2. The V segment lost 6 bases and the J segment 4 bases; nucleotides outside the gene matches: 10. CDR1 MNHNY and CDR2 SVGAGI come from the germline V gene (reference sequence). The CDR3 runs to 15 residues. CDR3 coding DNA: TGTGCCAGCAGCTCGGCGGGGGGGGGAAGATACGAGCAGTACTTC. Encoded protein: CASSSAGGGRYEQYF.

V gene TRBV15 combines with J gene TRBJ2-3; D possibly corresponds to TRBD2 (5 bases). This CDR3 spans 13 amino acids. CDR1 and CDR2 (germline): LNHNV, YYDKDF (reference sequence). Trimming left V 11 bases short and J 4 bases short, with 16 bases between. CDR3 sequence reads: CAARTGSSDTQYF. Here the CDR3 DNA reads TGTGCCGCTCGCACGGGGTCGTCAGATACGCAGTATTTT.

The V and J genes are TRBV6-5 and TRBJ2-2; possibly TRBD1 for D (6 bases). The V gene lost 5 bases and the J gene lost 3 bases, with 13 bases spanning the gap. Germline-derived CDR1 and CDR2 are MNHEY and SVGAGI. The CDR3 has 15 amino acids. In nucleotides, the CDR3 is TGTGCCAGCAGTACGGGACAACTGGACACCGGGGAGCTGTTTTTT. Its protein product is CASSTGQLDTGELFF.

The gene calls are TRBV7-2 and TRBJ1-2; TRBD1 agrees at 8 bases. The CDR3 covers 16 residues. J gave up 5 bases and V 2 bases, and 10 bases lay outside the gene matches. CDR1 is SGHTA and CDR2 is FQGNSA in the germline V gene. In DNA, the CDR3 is TGTGCCAGCAGCTTACGGCGGACAGGGTTTTGGTATGGCTACACCTTC. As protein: CASSLRRTGFWYGYTF.

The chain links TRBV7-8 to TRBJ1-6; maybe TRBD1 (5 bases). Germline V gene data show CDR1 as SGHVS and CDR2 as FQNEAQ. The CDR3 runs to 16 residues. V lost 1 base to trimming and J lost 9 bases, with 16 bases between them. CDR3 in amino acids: CASSLEGSPIFSPLHF. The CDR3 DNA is TGTGCCAGCAGCTTAGAGGGGTCACCGATTTTTTCACCCCTCCACTTT.

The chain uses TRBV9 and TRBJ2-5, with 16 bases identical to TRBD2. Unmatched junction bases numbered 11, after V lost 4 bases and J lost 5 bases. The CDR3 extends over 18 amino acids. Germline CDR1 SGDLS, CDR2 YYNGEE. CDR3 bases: TGTGCCAGCAGCCCCGGGACTAGCGGGGGGGCCGGGAGGGAGACCCAGTACTTC. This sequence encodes CASSPGTSGGAGRETQYF.

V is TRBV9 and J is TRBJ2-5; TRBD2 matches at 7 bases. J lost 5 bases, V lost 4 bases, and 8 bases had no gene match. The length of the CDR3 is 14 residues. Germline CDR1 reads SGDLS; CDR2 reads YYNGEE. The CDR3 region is CASSLRASGETQYF. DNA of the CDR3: TGTGCCAGCAGCCTCAGAGCTAGCGGCGAGACCCAGTACTTC.

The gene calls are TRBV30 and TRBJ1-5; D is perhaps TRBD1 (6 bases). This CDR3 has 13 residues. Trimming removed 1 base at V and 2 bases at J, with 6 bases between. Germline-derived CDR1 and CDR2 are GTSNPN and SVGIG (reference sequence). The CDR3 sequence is CAWSAGGNQPQHF. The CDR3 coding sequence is TGTGCCTGGAGTGCAGGGGGCAATCAGCCCCAGCATTTT. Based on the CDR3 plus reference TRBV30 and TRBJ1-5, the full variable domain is SQTIHQWPATLVQPVGSPLSLECTVEGTSNPNLYWYRQAAGRGLQLLFYSVGIGQISSEVPQNLSASRPQDRQFILSSKKLLLSDSGFYLCAWSAGGNQPQHFGDGTRLSIL.

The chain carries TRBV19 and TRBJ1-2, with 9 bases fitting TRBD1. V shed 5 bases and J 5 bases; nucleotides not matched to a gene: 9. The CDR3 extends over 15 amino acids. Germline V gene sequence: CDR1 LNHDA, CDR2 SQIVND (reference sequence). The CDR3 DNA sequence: TGTGCCAGTAGTGCCACAGGGGGCGGCAAATATGGCTACACCTTC. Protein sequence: CASSATGGGKYGYTF.

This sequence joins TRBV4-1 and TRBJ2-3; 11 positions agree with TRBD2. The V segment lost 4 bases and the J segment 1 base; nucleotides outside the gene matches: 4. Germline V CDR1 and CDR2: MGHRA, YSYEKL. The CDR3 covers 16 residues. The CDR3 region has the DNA TGCGCCAGCAGCCGCAGACTAGCGGGGCGCACAGATACGCAGTATTTT. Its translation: CASSRRLAGRTDTQYF.

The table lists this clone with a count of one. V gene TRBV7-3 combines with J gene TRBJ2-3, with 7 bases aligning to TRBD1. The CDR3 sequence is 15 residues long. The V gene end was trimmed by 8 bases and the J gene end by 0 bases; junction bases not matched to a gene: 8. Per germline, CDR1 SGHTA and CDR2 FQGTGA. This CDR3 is CASAKDRSSTDTQYF. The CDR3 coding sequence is TGTGCCAGCGCCAAGGACAGGTCTAGCACAGATACGCAGTATTTT.

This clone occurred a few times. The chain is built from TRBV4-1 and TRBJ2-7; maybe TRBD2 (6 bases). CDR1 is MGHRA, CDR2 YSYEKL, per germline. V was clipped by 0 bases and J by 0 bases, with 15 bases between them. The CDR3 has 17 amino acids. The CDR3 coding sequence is TGCGCCAGCAGCCAAGACGGCGGAGGGGCCATCTCCTACGAGCAGTACTTC. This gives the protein CASSQDGGGAISYEQYF.

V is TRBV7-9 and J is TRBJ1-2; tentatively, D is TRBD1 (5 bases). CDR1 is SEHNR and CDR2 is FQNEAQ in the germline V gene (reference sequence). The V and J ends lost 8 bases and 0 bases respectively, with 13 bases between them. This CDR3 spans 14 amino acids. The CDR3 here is CASALGGANYGYTF. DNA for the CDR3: TGTGCCAGCGCACTCGGGGGAGCTAACTATGGCTACACCTTC. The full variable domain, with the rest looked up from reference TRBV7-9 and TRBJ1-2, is DTGVSQNPRHKITKRGQNVTFRCDPISEHNRLYWYRQTLGQGPEFLTYFQNEAQLEKSRLLSDRFSAERPKGSFSTLEIQRTEQGDSAMYLCASALGGANYGYTFGSGTRLTVV.

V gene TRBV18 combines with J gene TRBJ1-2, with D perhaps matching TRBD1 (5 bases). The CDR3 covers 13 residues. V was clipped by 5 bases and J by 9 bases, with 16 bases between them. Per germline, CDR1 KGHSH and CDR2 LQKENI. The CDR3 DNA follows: TGTGCCAGCTCAGCGATTTCAGGGAAGCGCTACACCTTC. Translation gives CASSAISGKRYTF. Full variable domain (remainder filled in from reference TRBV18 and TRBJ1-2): NAGVMQNPRHLVRRRGQEARLRCSPMKGHSHVYWYRQLPEEGLKFMVYLQKENIIDESGMPKERFSAEFPKEGPSILRIQQVVRGDSAAYFCASSAISGKRYTFGSGTRLTVV.

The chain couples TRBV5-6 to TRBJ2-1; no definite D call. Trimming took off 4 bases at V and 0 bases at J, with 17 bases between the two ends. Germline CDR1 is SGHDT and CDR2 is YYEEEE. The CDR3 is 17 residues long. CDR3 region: CASSLPLTQGSYNEQFF. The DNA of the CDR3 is TGTGCCAGCAGCCTCCCTCTGACTCAAGGCTCCTACAATGAGCAGTTCTTC.

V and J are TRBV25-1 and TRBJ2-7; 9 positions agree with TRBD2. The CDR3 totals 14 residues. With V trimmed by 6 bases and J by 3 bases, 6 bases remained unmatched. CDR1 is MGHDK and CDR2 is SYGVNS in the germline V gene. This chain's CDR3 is CASSLSSGVYEQYF. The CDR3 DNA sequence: TGTGCCAGCAGCCTGTCTAGCGGGGTCTACGAGCAGTACTTC.

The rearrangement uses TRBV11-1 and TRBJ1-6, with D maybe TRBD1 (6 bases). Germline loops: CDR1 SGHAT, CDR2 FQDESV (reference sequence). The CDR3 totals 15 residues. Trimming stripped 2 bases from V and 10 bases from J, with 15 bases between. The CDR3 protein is CASSLSSTGRSPLHF. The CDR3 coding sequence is TGTGCCAGCAGCTTATCATCGACAGGTCGATCACCCCTCCACTTT. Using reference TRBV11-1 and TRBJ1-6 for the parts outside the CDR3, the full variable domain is EAEVAQSPRYKITEKSQAVAFWCDPISGHATLYWYRQILGQGPELLVQFQDESVVDDSQLPKDRFSAERLKGVDSTLKIQPAELGDSAMYLCASSLSSTGRSPLHFGNGTRLTVT.

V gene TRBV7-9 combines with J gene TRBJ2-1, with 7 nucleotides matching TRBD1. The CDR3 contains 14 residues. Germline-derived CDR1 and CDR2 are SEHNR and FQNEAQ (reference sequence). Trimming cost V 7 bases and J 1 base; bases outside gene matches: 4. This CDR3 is CASTLQGSYNEQFF. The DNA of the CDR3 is TGTGCCAGCACCCTACAGGGGTCCTACAATGAGCAGTTCTTC.

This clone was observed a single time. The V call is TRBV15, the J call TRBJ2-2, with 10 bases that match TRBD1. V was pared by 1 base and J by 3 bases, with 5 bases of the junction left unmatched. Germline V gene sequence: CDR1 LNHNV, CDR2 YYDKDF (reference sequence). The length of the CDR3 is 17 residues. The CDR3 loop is CATSRVTGGFHTGELFF. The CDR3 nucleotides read TGTGCCACCAGCAGAGTGACAGGGGGCTTCCACACCGGGGAGCTGTTTTTT.

CDR3 in amino acids: CASSQERVGNSPLHF. The CDR3 bases are TGCGCCAGCAGCCAAGAGAGGGTGGGGAATTCACCCCTCCACTTT. This chain joins TRBV4-1 and TRBJ1-6, with D uncertain. V shed 0 bases and J shed 7 bases, with 10 bases lying between them. CDR3 length: 15 residues. Germline CDR1 and CDR2: MGHRA and YSYEKL.

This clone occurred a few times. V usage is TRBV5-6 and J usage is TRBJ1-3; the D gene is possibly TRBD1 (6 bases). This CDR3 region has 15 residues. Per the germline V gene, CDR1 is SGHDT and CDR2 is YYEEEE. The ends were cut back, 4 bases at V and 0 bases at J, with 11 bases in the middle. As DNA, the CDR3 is TGTGCCAGCAGCAGAGGACAGACCTCTGGAAACACCATATATTTT. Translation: CASSRGQTSGNTIYF. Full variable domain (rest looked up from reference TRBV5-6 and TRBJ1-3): DAGVTQSPTHLIKTRGQQVTLRCSPKSGHDTVSWYQQALGQGPQFIFQYYEEEERQRGNFPDRFSGHQFPNYSSELNVNALLLGDSALYLCASSRGQTSGNTIYFGEGSWLTVV.

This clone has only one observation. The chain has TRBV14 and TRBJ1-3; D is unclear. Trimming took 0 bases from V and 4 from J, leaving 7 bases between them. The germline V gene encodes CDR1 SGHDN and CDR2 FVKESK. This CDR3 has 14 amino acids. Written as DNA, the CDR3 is TGTGCCAGCAGCCAAGAGGTACAGGGAAACACCATATATTTT. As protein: CASSQEVQGNTIYF.

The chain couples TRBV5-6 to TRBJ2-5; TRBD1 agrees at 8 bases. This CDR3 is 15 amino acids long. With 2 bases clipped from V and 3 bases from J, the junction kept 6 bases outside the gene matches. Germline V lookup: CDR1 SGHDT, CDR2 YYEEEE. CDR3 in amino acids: CASSFRGQAKETQYF. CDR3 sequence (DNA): TGTGCCAGCAGCTTCAGGGGACAGGCAAAAGAGACCCAGTACTTC.

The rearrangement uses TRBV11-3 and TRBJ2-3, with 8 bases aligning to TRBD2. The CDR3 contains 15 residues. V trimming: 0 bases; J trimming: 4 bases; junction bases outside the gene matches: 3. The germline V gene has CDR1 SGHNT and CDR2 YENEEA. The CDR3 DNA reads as TGTGCCAGCAGCTTAGACGGGGGGGCTGCAGATACGCAGTATTTT. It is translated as CASSLDGGAADTQYF.

For the CDR3, the DNA is TGCAGTGGCCAACAGGGAGATACGCAGTATTTT. It codes for CSGQQGDTQYF. The chain uses TRBV20-1 and TRBJ2-3; TRBD1 might be the D (6 bases). Germline-derived CDR1 and CDR2 are DFQATT and SNEGSKA (reference sequence). V was shortened by 7 bases and J by 5 bases, with 10 bases between the two germline ends. CDR3 length equals 11 residues.

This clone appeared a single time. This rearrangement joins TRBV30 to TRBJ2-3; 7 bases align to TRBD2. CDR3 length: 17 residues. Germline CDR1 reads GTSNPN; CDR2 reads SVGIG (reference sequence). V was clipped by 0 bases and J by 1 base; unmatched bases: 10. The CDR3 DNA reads TGTGCCTGGAGTGTAATTCAACCCAGCGGGGGCACAGATACGCAGTATTTT. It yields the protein CAWSVIQPSGGTDTQYF.

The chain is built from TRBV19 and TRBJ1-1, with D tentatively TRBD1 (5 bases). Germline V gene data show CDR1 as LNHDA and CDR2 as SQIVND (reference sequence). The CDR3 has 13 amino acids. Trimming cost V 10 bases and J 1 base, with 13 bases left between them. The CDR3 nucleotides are TGTGCCACATCCAGCGGGGGGAACACTGAAGCTTTCTTT. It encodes CATSSGGNTEAFF.

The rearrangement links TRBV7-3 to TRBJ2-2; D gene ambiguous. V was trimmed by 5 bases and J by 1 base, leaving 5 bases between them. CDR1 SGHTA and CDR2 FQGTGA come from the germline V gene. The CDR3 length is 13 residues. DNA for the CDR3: TGTGCCAGCAGCCATCAGAACACCGGGGAGCTGTTTTTT. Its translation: CASSHQNTGELFF.